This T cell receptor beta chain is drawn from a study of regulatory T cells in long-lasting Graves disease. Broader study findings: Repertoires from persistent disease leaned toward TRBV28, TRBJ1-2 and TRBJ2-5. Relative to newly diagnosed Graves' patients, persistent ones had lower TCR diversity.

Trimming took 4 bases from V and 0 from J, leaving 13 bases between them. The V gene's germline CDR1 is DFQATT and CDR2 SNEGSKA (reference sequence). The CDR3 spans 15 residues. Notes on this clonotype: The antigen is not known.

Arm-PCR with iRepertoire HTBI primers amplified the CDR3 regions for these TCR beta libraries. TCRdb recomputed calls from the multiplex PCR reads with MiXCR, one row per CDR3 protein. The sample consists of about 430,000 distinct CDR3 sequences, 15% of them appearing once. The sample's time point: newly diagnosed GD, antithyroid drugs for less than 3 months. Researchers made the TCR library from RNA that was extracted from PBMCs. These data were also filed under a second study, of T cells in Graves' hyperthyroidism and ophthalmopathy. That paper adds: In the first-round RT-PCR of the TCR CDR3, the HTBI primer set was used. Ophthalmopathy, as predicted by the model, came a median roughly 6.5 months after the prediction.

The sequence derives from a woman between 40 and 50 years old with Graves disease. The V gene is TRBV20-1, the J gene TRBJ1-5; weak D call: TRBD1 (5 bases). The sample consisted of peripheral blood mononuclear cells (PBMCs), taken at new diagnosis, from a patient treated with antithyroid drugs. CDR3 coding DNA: TGCAGTGCTAACCGAACGGACATTAGCAATCAGCCCCAGCATTTT. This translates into CSANRTDISNQPQHF.